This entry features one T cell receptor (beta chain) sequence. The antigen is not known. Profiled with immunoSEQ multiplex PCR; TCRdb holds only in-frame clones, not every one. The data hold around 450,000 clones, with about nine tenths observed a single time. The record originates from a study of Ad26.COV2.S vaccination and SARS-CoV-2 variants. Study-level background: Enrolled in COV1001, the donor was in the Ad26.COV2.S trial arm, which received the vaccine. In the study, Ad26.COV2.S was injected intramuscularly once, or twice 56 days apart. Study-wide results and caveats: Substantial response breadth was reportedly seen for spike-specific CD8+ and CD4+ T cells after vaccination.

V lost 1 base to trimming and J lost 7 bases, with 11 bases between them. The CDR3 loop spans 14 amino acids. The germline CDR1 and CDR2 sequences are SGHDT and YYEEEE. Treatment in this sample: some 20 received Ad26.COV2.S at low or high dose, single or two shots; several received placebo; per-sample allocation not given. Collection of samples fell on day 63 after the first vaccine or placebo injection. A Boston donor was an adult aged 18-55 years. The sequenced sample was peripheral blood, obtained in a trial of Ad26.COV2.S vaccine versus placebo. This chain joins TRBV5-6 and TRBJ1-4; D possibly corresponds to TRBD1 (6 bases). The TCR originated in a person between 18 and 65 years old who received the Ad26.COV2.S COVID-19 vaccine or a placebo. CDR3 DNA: TGTGCCAGCAGCTTGTACGTGGGGGCTGAAAAACTGTTTTTT. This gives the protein CASSLYVGAEKLFF.